The 7 T cell receptor beta chains reported below all come from one sample, sequenced in a study of beta chain features in type 1 diabetes. Sequenced material consisted of expressed TCRB transcripts (all of the isolated RNA was reverse transcribed). Produced via immunoSEQ multiplex PCR; TCRdb's table is partial and in-frame only. The sample lists about 110,000 clones; about two fifths were seen once. Material: stem cell memory CD4+ T cells from blood. These receptor sequences come from a woman younger than 35 in good health.

The chain is built from TRBV30 and TRBJ2-1, with 8 bases aligning to TRBD2. The V gene end was trimmed by 3 bases and the J gene end by 6 bases; junction bases not matched to a gene: 7. The CDR3 is made up of 14 amino acids. Germline V gene data show CDR1 as GTSNPN and CDR2 as SVGIG (reference sequence). Here the CDR3 reads CAWSPPSGSNEQFF. CDR3 DNA: TGTGCCTGGAGCCCCCCCAGCGGGAGCAATGAGCAGTTCTTC.

The chain has TRBV5-4 and TRBJ2-7; D uncertain. The germline CDR1 and CDR2 sequences are SGHNT and YYREEE (reference sequence). The V end was cut by 3 bases, the J end by 3 bases, with 4 bases between. The CDR3 totals 11 residues. The DNA for the CDR3 is TGTGCCAGCAGCTCCCTCTACGAGCAGTACTTC. Amino acids: CASSSLYEQYF.

The chain has TRBV5-1 and TRBJ2-1; 9 nucleotides agree with TRBD2. Germline-derived CDR1 and CDR2 are SGHRS and YFSETQ. The CDR3 runs to 15 residues. Trimming at V came to 4 bases and at J to 9 bases, leaving 11 bases not matched to a gene. The CDR3 sequence is CASSLGGGRAVEQFF. The CDR3 DNA reads as TGCGCCAGCAGCCTGGGGGGCGGGAGGGCCGTTGAGCAGTTCTTC. The full variable domain, with the rest looked up from reference TRBV5-1 and TRBJ2-1, is KAGVTQTPRYLIKTRGQQVTLSCSPISGHRSVSWYQQTPGQGLQFLFEYFSETQRNKGNFPGRFSGRQFSNSRSEMNVSTLELGDSALYLCASSLGGGRAVEQFFGPGTRLTVL.

The J gene is TRBJ2-5, the V gene TRBV4-2; TRBD2 aligns across 9 bases. Germline CDR1 reads LGHNA; CDR2 reads YNFKEQ. The CDR3 has 16 amino acids. With 1 base clipped from V and 3 bases from J, the junction kept 6 bases outside the gene matches. The CDR3 protein is CASSQAVAGAKETQYF. CDR3 coding DNA: TGTGCCAGCAGCCAAGCGGTAGCGGGAGCGAAAGAGACCCAGTACTTC.

For the CDR3, the DNA is TGTGCCAGCAGCCCCAGGGGGGACACAGATACGCAGTATTTT. Its translation: CASSPRGDTDTQYF. The chain joins TRBV7-3 to TRBJ2-3; D is possibly TRBD1 (7 bases). The V end was cut by 5 bases, the J end by 2 bases, with 11 bases between. Germline V gives CDR1 SGHTA, CDR2 FQGTGA. The CDR3 sequence is 14 residues long.

A few counts support this clone. The chain is built from TRBV7-2 and TRBJ2-1, with D perhaps matching TRBD2 (5 bases). The CDR3 spans 13 residues. The germline gives CDR1 SGHTA, CDR2 FQGNSA. V was clipped by 5 bases and J by 6 bases, with 11 bases between them. The CDR3 here is CASSKRLLNEQFF. CDR3 in DNA: TGTGCCAGCAGCAAGCGGTTGCTCAATGAGCAGTTCTTC. The entire variable domain, with the rest obtained from reference TRBV7-2 and TRBJ2-1, is as follows: GAGVSQSPSNKVTEKGKDVELRCDPISGHTALYWYRQSLGQGLEFLIYFQGNSAPDKSGLPSDRFSAERTGGSVSTLTIQRTQQEDSAVYLCASSKRLLNEQFFGPGTRLTVL.

The V and J genes are TRBV5-1 and TRBJ2-7; weak D call: TRBD2 (5 bases). The V gene lost 4 bases and the J gene lost 9 bases, with 20 bases spanning the gap. The CDR3 is 14 amino acids. CDR1 and CDR2 from the germline V gene are SGHRS and YFSETQ. The CDR3 bases are TGCGCCAGCAGCGGCGGTCTAGAGGGAAGTCCGCAGTACTTC. It codes for CASSGGLEGSPQYF. The variable domain in full, with the rest retrieved from reference TRBV5-1 and TRBJ2-7, is KAGVTQTPRYLIKTRGQQVTLSCSPISGHRSVSWYQQTPGQGLQFLFEYFSETQRNKGNFPGRFSGRQFSNSRSEMNVSTLELGDSALYLCASSGGLEGSPQYFGPGTRLTVT.